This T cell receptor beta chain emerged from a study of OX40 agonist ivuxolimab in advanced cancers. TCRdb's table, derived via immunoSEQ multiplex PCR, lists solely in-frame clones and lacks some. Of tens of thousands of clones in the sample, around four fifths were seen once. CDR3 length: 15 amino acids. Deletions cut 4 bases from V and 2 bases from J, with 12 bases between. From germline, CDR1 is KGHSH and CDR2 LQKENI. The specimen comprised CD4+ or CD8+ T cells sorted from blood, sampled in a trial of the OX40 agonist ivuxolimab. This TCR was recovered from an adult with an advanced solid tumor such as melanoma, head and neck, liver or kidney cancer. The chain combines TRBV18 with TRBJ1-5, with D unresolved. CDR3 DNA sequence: TGTGCCAGCTCACTCGCGGACCGGGGCAATCAGCCCCAGCATTTT. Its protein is CASSLADRGNQPQHF.